One sample yielded the 9 T cell receptor beta chains listed below, sequenced in a study of cytomegalovirus exposure and HLA in healthy donors. Method: immunoSEQ multiplex PCR; TCRdb's copy keeps in-frame clones and lacks some. The sample carries about 170,000 clones, around nine tenths recorded once. The sequenced sample consisted of PBMCs. The receptor source for this set is a woman between 18 and 29 years old in good health and CMV-seronegative.

The chain is built from TRBV30 and TRBJ1-1; D is unclear. Looked up from germline, CDR1 is GTSNPN and CDR2 is SVGIG (reference sequence). V shed 2 bases and J shed 0 bases, with 7 bases lying between them. The CDR3 is 13 residues long. DNA of the CDR3: TGTGCCTGGAGTCCGGGGATGAACACTGAAGCTTTCTTT. It specifies CAWSPGMNTEAFF.

The chain uses TRBV6-1 and TRBJ1-2; 10 bases are shared with TRBD1. Germline V gene lookup returns CDR1 MNHNS and CDR2 SASEGT. The CDR3 spans 15 residues. The junction had 5 bases not matched to a gene; V was cut back by 3 bases and J by 4 bases. The CDR3 DNA sequence: TGTGCCAGCAGTGACGGGGGGACAGGGGCCTATGGCTACACCTTC. The encoded protein is CASSDGGTGAYGYTF.

This chain links TRBV29-1 with TRBJ2-5; D might be TRBD2 (5 bases). The CDR3 loop spans 11 amino acids. Trimming took 1 base from V and 5 from J, leaving 5 bases between them. Germline lookup yields CDR1 SQVTM and CDR2 ANQGSEA. This CDR3 reads CSVEGGETQYF. Written as DNA, the CDR3 is TGCAGCGTTGAAGGAGGGGAGACCCAGTACTTC.

The V gene is TRBV6-1, the J gene TRBJ2-3; TRBD2 matches at 10 bases. Germline V CDR1 and CDR2: MNHNS, SASEGT. V dropped 3 bases and J dropped 4; count of bases not matched to a gene: 4. CDR3 length equals 15 residues. The CDR3 region has the DNA TGTGCCAGCAGTGAGGTAGCGGGGGGTTCAGATACGCAGTATTTT. Protein: CASSEVAGGSDTQYF.

V usage is TRBV27 and J usage is TRBJ2-1, with D possibly TRBD1 on 5 matching bases. The V gene's germline CDR1 is MNHEY and CDR2 SMNVEV (reference sequence). CDR3 length: 13 amino acids. With 4 bases removed from V and 10 bases from J, the gap between germline ends came to 14 bases. The CDR3 sequence: CASSWGSSGEQFF. Here the CDR3 DNA reads TGTGCCAGCAGTTGGGGCTCATCCGGGGAGCAGTTCTTC.

This rearrangement joins TRBV4-2 to TRBJ2-7; no definite D call. V lost 0 bases and J 1 base, leaving 13 bases between the germline ends. CDR3 size: 16 residues. Per the germline V gene, CDR1 is LGHNA and CDR2 is YNFKEQ. This CDR3 is CASSQETLSGSYEQYF. CDR3 coding DNA: TGTGCCAGCAGCCAAGAGACTTTGTCTGGTTCCTACGAGCAGTACTTC.

The rearrangement links TRBV18 to TRBJ2-5, with D hard to call. Looked up from germline, CDR1 is KGHSH and CDR2 is LQKENI. V lost 4 bases and J 1 base, leaving 7 bases between the germline ends. There are 13 residues in the CDR3. As DNA, the CDR3 is TGTGCCAGCTCACTGACTTTCCAAGAGACCCAGTACTTC. Protein: CASSLTFQETQYF. The complete variable domain, with remaining parts taken from reference TRBV18 and TRBJ2-5, reads NAGVMQNPRHLVRRRGQEARLRCSPMKGHSHVYWYRQLPEEGLKFMVYLQKENIIDESGMPKERFSAEFPKEGPSILRIQQVVRGDSAAYFCASSLTFQETQYFGPGTRLLVL.

J is TRBJ2-7 and V is TRBV9; 8 bases align to TRBD1. The CDR3 contains 17 residues. The J segment lost 3 bases and the V segment lost 0 bases, leaving 11 bases of the junction unmatched. Germline V lookup: CDR1 SGDLS, CDR2 YYNGEE. Here the CDR3 DNA reads TGTGCCAGCAGCGTAGTCTCAGGGGGCAGTGCTGACTACGAGCAGTACTTC. Amino acid sequence: CASSVVSGGSADYEQYF.

The genes are TRBV5-6 and TRBJ1-1; D remains unclear. Per germline, CDR1 SGHDT and CDR2 YYEEEE. V was clipped by 0 bases and J by 1 base, with 7 bases between them. The CDR3 extends over 14 amino acids. The CDR3 here is CASSLDIRNTEAFF. The CDR3 nucleotides are TGTGCCAGCAGCTTGGACATCCGGAACACTGAAGCTTTCTTT.